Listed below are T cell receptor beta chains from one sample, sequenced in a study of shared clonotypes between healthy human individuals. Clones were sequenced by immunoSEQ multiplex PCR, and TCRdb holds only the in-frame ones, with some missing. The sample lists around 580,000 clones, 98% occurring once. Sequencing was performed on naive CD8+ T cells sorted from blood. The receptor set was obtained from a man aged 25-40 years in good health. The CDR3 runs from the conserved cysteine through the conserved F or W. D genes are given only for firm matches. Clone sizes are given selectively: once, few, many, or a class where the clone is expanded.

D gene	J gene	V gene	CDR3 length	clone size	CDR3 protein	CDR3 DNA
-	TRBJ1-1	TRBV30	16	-	CAWSPGGARMNTEAFF	TGTGCCTGGAGTCCCGGGGGAGCTCGTATGAACACTGAAGCTTTCTTT
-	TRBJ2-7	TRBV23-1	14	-	CASRKKGKSYEQYF	TGCGCCAGCAGGAAAAAGGGGAAATCCTACGAGCAGTACTTC
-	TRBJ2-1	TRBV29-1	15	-	CSATESASGGNEQFF	TGCAGCGCCACCGAAAGTGCTTCAGGTGGCAATGAGCAGTTCTTC
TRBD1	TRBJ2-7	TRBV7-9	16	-	CASSELGTGSSYEQYF	TGTGCCAGCAGCGAACTCGGGACAGGGAGCTCCTACGAGCAGTACTTC
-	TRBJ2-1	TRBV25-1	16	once	CASSGGTHIRINEQFF	TGTGCCAGCAGTGGTGGAACCCATATCCGAATCAATGAGCAGTTCTTC
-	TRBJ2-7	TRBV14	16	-	CASSQDESSWSYEQYF	TGTGCCAGCAGCCAAGACGAGAGCTCGTGGTCCTACGAGCAGTACTTC
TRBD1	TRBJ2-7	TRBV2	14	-	CASNPGQGIHEQYF	TGTGCCAGCAACCCGGGACAGGGGATCCACGAGCAGTACTTC
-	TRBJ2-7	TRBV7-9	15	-	CASSFEQGFSYEQYF	TGTGCCAGCAGCTTCGAACAGGGTTTCTCCTACGAGCAGTACTTC
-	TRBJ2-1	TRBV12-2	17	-	CASRPWDTGKMYNEQFF	TGTGCAAGTCGCCCTTGGGACACGGGAAAAATGTACAATGAGCAGTTCTTC
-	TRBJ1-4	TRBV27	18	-	CASSLNAGFPATNEKLFF	TGTGCCAGCAGTTTAAATGCAGGGTTCCCTGCAACTAATGAAAAACTGTTTTTT
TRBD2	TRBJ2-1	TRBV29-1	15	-	CSVEPIAGVYNEQFF	TGCAGCGTTGAGCCCATAGCGGGAGTTTACAATGAGCAGTTCTTC
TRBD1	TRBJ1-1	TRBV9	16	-	CASSALTGTGSREAFF	TGTGCCAGCAGCGCGTTAACCGGGACAGGGTCTCGTGAAGCTTTCTTT
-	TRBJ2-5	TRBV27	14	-	CASRTRTYQETQYF	TGTGCCAGTAGAACCCGGACATACCAAGAGACCCAGTACTTC
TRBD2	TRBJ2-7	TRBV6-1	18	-	CASSEVWGGVLSSYEQYF	TGTGCCAGCAGTGAAGTTTGGGGGGGAGTTCTTAGCTCCTACGAGCAGTACTTC
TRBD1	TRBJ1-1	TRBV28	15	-	CASNSYRGLNTEAFF	TGTGCCAGCAACTCATACAGGGGCCTGAACACTGAAGCTTTCTTT
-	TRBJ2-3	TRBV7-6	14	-	CASSWDPLTDTQYF	TGTGCCAGCAGCTGGGACCCACTCACAGATACGCAGTATTTT
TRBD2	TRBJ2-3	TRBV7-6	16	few	CASSLYATGGPDTQYF	TGTGCCAGCAGCTTATACGCGACGGGAGGCCCAGATACGCAGTATTTT
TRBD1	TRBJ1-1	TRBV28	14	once	CASSYTGAGTEAFF	TGTGCCAGCAGTTATACAGGGGCGGGAACTGAAGCTTTCTTT
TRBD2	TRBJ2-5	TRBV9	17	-	CASSFRGLAGGGETQYF	TGTGCCAGCAGCTTCAGAGGACTAGCGGGAGGCGGTGAGACCCAGTACTTC